A selection of T cell receptor beta chains follows, all from one sample in a study of CD8 T cells in Susac syndrome. Each CDR3 protein is one row after TCRdb ran MiXCR on the immunoSEQ multiplex PCR reads. The table includes about 200,000 distinct CDR3 sequences, 95% detected once. The specimen was CD4+ T cells from PBMCs. Receptors were obtained from a human donor in good health. The CDR3 runs from the conserved cysteine through the conserved F or W. The D gene is left open where the match is weak. Clone sizes are given selectively: once, few, many, or a class where the clone is expanded.

TRBJ2-5,TRBV3-1,once,.,CASSPPGVRETQYF
TRBJ2-1,TRBV7-2,.,.,CASSLDSGQHNEQFF
TRBJ1-2,TRBV30,.,.,CAWSVVGGVGYTF
TRBJ2-7,TRBV7-8,.,.,CASSPGRRMSYEQYF
TRBJ2-2,TRBV23-1,.,.,CASSQSSPDRSYTGELFF
TRBJ2-5,TRBV6-6,few,.,CASSPSQETQYF
TRBJ2-1,TRBV10-1,.,.,CASFMDIGQFF
TRBJ2-3,TRBV30,.,TRBD2,CAISGGTDTQYF
TRBJ2-1,TRBV6-5,.,.,CASRSDSNEQFF
TRBJ2-7,TRBV27,.,.,CASSQFDRIYEQYF
TRBJ1-2,TRBV24-1,.,.,CATSRGQTSGYTF
TRBJ2-1,TRBV5-1,.,.,CASSQGVGSYNEQFF
TRBJ2-5,TRBV24-1,.,.,CATSGARGETQYF
TRBJ2-3,TRBV6-1,few,.,CASSEPPSNTQYF
TRBJ1-5,TRBV12-3/TRBV12-4,.,.,CASSLTLYQPQHF
TRBJ2-1,TRBV3-1,.,.,CASSRLAGVAYNEQFF
TRBJ2-2,TRBV29-1,.,.,CSVERGYGELFF
TRBJ1-2,TRBV20-1,.,TRBD1,CSARDRGDRDGYTF
TRBJ1-1,TRBV25-1,.,.,CASSGKGLNTEAFF
TRBJ2-7,TRBV7-2,few,.,CASSGYYEQYF
TRBJ2-7,TRBV27,.,TRBD1,CASSLRGGQGDQHRSYEQYF
TRBJ2-7,TRBV2,.,TRBD2,CASSVTLTSVPYEQYF
TRBJ1-6,TRBV3-1,once,.,CASSQDIHSPLHF
TRBJ1-2,TRBV29-1,.,.,CSVEDRRYGYTF
TRBJ1-2,TRBV27,.,.,CASSFSGGGYTF
TRBJ2-1,TRBV23-1,.,TRBD1,CASSPTGTGEREQFF
TRBJ2-3,TRBV7-7,.,TRBD2,CASSSTLAGPTDTQYF